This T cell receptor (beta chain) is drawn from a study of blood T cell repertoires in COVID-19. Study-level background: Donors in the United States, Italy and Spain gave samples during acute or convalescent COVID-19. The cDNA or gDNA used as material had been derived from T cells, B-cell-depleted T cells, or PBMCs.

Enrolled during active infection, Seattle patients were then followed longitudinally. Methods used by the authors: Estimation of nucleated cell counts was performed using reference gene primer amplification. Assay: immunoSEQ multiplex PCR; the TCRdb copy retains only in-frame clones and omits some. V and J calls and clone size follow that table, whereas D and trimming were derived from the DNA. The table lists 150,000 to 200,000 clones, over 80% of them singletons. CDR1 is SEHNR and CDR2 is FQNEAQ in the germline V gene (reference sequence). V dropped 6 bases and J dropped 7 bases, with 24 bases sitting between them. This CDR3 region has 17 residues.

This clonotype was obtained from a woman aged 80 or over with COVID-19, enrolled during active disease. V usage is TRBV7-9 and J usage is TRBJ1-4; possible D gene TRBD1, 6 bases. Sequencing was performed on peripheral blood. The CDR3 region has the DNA TGTGCCAGCAGTCTCCGGGGGGGACCGACAGGAGGTGAAAAACTGTTTTTT. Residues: CASSLRGGPTGGEKLFF.